These 16 T cell receptor beta chains were sequenced from one sample in a study of Ad26.COV2.S vaccination and SARS-CoV-2 variants. Treatment specified: approximately 18 received Ad26.COV2.S at low or high dose, single or two shots; five or six received placebo; per-sample allocation not given. The samples were gathered on day 63 after the first injection of vaccine or placebo. Using immunoSEQ multiplex PCR, the repertoire was profiled, and TCRdb retains in-frame clones only, with some absent. The repertoire has over 400,000 clones, 85% to 90% of them found once; the top ten carry about 2.5%. The sample here was peripheral blood, taken in a trial of Ad26.COV2.S vaccine versus placebo. The receptors derive from a person between 18 and 65 years old who received the Ad26.COV2.S COVID-19 vaccine or a placebo.

The chain carries TRBV19 and TRBJ2-3; TRBD2 matches 13 bases. The V gene's germline CDR1 is LNHDA and CDR2 SQIVND (reference sequence). This CDR3 spans 14 amino acids. J gave up 6 bases and V 9 bases, and 6 bases lay outside the gene matches. CDR3 sequence: CASSLAGGPDTQYF. In DNA, the CDR3 is TGTGCCAGCTCACTAGCGGGAGGGCCTGATACGCAGTATTTT.

The sample holds a few counts of this clone. As DNA, the CDR3 is TGTGCCAGCTCCCCACCCCGCGGTTCCTCTGGAAACACCATATATTTT. This codes for CASSPPRGSSGNTIYF. This chain uses TRBV7-9 with TRBJ1-3; D not resolved. The germline CDR1 and CDR2 sequences are SEHNR and FQNEAQ (reference sequence). The CDR3 spans 16 residues. V was pared by 8 bases and J by 0 bases, with 17 bases between.

The chain uses TRBV30 and TRBJ1-3; D perhaps matches TRBD1 (6 bases). The CDR3 is made up of 16 amino acids. V gave up 3 bases and J gave up 4 bases, with 19 bases separating them. Germline loops: CDR1 GTSNPN, CDR2 SVGIG (reference sequence). The CDR3 DNA is TGTGCCTGGAGAACAGTCGGACAGTCAAAGGGAAACACCATATATTTT. This encodes CAWRTVGQSKGNTIYF.

J is TRBJ2-5 and V is TRBV5-8; D gene uncertain. Trimming pared 3 bases from V and 5 bases from J, leaving 5 bases between. Germline V gene sequence: CDR1 SGHTS, CDR2 YDEGEE. CDR3 length: 11 amino acids. The CDR3 DNA sequence: TGTGCCAGCAGCTCGGTCGAGACCCAGTACTTC. This sequence encodes CASSSVETQYF.

This clone was detected only once. The chain couples TRBV7-2 to TRBJ1-3, with TRBD1 matching over 7 bases. Per germline, CDR1 SGHTA and CDR2 FQGNSA. The CDR3 is 17 residues long. Germline trimming cut 2 bases from V and 3 bases from J; bases unmatched to any gene: 10. CDR3 DNA: TGTGCCAGCAGCTTATCTTTGCGAGGGGGCTTTGGAAACACCATATATTTT. This gives the protein CASSLSLRGGFGNTIYF.

CDR3: CASSVAWIASDEQFF. The CDR3 DNA reads TGTGCCAGCAGCGTAGCTTGGATAGCTTCGGATGAGCAGTTCTTC. The chain links TRBV9 to TRBJ2-1, with no clear D. V was clipped by 0 bases and J by 8 bases, with 15 bases between them. Germline V lookup: CDR1 SGDLS, CDR2 YYNGEE. This CDR3 spans 15 amino acids.

This clone appeared once. The chain employs TRBV19 and TRBJ2-7; TRBD1 agrees at 8 bases. The CDR3 extends over 14 amino acids. With 7 bases clipped from V and 2 bases from J, the junction kept 7 bases outside the gene matches. Looked up from germline, CDR1 is LNHDA and CDR2 is SQIVND (reference sequence). The CDR3 is CASTPTGEAYEQYF. CDR3 coding DNA: TGTGCCAGTACTCCGACAGGGGAGGCCTACGAGCAGTACTTC.

This chain uses TRBV5-1 with TRBJ2-2; the D gene is possibly TRBD1 (6 bases). There are 15 residues in the CDR3. Trimming cost V 4 bases and J 5 bases, with 15 bases left between them. CDR1 and CDR2 from the germline V gene are SGHRS and YFSETQ. CDR3 sequence (DNA): TGCGCCAGCAGCGGCAGGGGTTTGGGAACCGGGGAGCTGTTTTTT. Amino acid sequence: CASSGRGLGTGELFF.

The chain links TRBV18 to TRBJ2-1, with 7 bases matching TRBD1. The CDR3 has 16 amino acids. The V segment lost 1 base and the J segment 4 bases; nucleotides outside the gene matches: 7. Germline assignment: CDR1 KGHSH and CDR2 LQKENI. The CDR3 region is CASSPLGTEIYNEQFF. The CDR3 coding sequence is TGTGCCAGCTCACCACTCGGGACAGAAATTTACAATGAGCAGTTCTTC.

The J gene is TRBJ2-7, the V gene TRBV6-5, with D unresolved. The V gene's germline CDR1 is MNHEY and CDR2 SVGAGI. CDR3 length: 13 residues. The V and J ends lost 4 bases and 4 bases respectively, with 11 bases between them. DNA of the CDR3: TGTGCCAGCAGTTTCCAGGTTGGTTACGAGCAGTACGTC. It translates to CASSFQVGYEQYV.

This chain joins TRBV19 and TRBJ2-2; D may be TRBD2 (7 bases). The germline V gene encodes CDR1 LNHDA and CDR2 SQIVND (reference sequence). The V end lost 3 bases, the J end lost 7 bases, and 12 bases lay between the germline ends. The CDR3 covers 14 residues. The CDR3 region is CASSIRGAGGELFF. The CDR3 bases are TGTGCCAGTAGTATTCGGGGGGCCGGCGGGGAGCTGTTTTTT.

This clone was recorded only once. This CDR3 is also generated by other DNA sequences in the sample. The J gene is TRBJ2-5, the V gene TRBV2; D gene uncertain. CDR1 is SNHLY, CDR2 FYNNEI, per germline. V shed 6 bases and J shed 1 base, with 3 bases lying between them. The CDR3 is 11 amino acids. DNA of the CDR3: TGTGCCAGCAGCCCCCAAGAGACCCAGTACTTC. Translation gives CASSPQETQYF. The whole variable domain, filled in from reference TRBV2 and TRBJ2-5, reads EPEVTQTPSHQVTQMGQEVILRCVPISNHLYFYWYRQILGQKVEFLVSFYNNEISEKSEIFDDQFSVERPDGSNFTLKIRSTKLEDSAMYFCASSPQETQYFGPGTRLLVL.

The gene calls are TRBV10-3 and TRBJ2-7, with D unresolved. CDR1 is ENHRY and CDR2 is SYGVKD in the germline V gene. The CDR3 covers 18 residues. Trimming left V 3 bases short and J 2 bases short, with 23 bases between. The CDR3 here is CAISDYVGTELIPYEQYF. The CDR3 bases are TGTGCCATCAGTGATTACGTCGGAACAGAACTGATCCCCTACGAGCAGTACTTC.

The CDR3 DNA sequence: TGTGCCAGCACTCAGGGAATGCATCAGCCCCAGCATTTT. As protein: CASTQGMHQPQHF. This chain links TRBV28 with TRBJ1-5; the D gene is possibly TRBD1 (5 bases). CDR3 length: 13 amino acids. Trimming took 7 bases from V and 5 from J, leaving 12 bases between them. Germline CDR1 and CDR2: MDHEN and SYDVKM.

This chain uses TRBV9 with TRBJ2-1, with 10 nucleotides matching TRBD2. Per germline, CDR1 SGDLS and CDR2 YYNGEE. Trimming took 4 bases from V and 4 from J; bases not matched to a gene: 5. This CDR3 has 15 amino acids. DNA for the CDR3: TGTGCCAGCAGCCCGCTAGCGGGAGTTTACAATGAGCAGTTCTTC. It is translated as CASSPLAGVYNEQFF.

This clone came up once. This sequence joins TRBV19 and TRBJ1-1; D unresolved. The CDR3 is 13 residues long. V was pared by 8 bases and J by 5 bases, with 15 bases between. Germline V gene data show CDR1 as LNHDA and CDR2 as SQIVND (reference sequence). The CDR3 nucleotides read TGTGCCAGTTCTGAGGGTGTCGGTACTGAAGCTTTCTTT. This encodes CASSEGVGTEAFF.